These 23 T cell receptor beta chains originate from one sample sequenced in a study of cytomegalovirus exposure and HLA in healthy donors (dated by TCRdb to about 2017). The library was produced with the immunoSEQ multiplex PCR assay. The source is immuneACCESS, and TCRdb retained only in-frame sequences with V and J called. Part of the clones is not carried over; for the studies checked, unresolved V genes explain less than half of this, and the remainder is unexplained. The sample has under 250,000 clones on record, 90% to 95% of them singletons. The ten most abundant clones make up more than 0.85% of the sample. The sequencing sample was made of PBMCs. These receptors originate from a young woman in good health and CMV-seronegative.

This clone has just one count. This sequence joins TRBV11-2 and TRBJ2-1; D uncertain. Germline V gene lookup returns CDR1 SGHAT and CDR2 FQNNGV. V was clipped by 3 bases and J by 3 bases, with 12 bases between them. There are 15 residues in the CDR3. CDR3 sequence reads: CASSFGKMFYNEQFF. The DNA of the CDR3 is TGTGCCAGCAGCTTCGGTAAAATGTTCTACAATGAGCAGTTCTTC.

CDR3 DNA sequence: TGCGCCAGCAGTGAGTCGAATCGGGAGAATCAGCCCCAGCATTTT. Translation gives CASSESNRENQPQHF. The V gene is TRBV10-2, the J gene TRBJ1-5, with D unclear. Germline lookup yields CDR1 WSHSY and CDR2 SAAADI. Trimming pared 0 bases from V and 4 bases from J, leaving 10 bases between. The CDR3 has 15 residues.

The CDR3 nucleotides read TGTGCCAGCAGCCAAGACCCACGAAGCGGGACGAATAGCCACTACGAGCAGTACTTC. It encodes CASSQDPRSGTNSHYEQYF. This chain links TRBV4-2 with TRBJ2-7, with 7 bases fitting TRBD2. There are 19 residues in the CDR3. With 0 bases clipped from V and 3 bases from J, the junction kept 17 bases outside the gene matches. Germline CDR1 is LGHNA and CDR2 is YNFKEQ.

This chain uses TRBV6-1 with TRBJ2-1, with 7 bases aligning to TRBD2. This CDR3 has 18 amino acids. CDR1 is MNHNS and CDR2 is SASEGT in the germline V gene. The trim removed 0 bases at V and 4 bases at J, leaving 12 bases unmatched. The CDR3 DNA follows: TGTGCCAGCAGTGAAGCGCTTCTAGGCGGGGGAGGTTACAATGAGCAGTTCTTC. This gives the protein CASSEALLGGGGYNEQFF.

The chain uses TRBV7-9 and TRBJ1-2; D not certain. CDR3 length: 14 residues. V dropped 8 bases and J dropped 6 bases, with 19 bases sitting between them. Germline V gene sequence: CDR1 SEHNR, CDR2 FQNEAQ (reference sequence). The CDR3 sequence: CASDPNTVADGYTF. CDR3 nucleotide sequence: TGTGCCAGCGACCCAAACACAGTTGCTGATGGCTACACCTTC.

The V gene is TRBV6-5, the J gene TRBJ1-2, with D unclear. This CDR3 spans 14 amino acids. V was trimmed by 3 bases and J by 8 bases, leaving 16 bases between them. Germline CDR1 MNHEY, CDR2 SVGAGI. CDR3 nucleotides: TGTGCCAGCAGTTATCCTGGTCTGGGCTACGGCTACACCTTC. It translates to CASSYPGLGYGYTF.

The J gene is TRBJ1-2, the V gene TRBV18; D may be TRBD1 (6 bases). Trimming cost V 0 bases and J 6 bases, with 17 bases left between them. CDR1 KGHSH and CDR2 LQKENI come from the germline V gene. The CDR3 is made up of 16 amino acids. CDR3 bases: TGTGCCAGCTCACCACCGGGACAAAGACTGATAGATGGCTACACCTTC. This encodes CASSPPGQRLIDGYTF.

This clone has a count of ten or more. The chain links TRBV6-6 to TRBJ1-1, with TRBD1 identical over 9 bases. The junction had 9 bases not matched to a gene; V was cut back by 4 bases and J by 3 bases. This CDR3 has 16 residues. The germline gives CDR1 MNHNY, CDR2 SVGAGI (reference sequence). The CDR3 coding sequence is TGTGCCAGCAGTTCCACCACAGGGGGCGCGGACACTGAAGCTTTCTTT. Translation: CASSSTTGGADTEAFF.

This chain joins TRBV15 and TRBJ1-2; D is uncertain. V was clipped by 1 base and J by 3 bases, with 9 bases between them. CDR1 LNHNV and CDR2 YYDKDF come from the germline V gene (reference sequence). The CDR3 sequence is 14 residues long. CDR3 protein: CATSRVQVDYGYTF. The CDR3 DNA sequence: TGTGCCACCAGCAGAGTGCAGGTCGACTATGGCTACACCTTC.

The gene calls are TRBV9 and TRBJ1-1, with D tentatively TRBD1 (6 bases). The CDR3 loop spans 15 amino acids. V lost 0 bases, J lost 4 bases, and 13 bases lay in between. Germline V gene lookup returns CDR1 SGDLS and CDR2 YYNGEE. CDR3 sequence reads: CASSVATGSATEAFF. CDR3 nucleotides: TGTGCCAGCAGCGTAGCTACAGGGTCGGCCACTGAAGCTTTCTTT.

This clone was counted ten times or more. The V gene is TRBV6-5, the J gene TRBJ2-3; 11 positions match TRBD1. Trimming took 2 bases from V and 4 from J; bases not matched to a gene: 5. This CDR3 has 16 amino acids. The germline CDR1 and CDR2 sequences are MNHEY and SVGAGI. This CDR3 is CASSYLGQGAADTQYF. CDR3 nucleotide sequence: TGTGCCAGCAGTTACCTCGGACAGGGGGCCGCAGATACGCAGTATTTT.

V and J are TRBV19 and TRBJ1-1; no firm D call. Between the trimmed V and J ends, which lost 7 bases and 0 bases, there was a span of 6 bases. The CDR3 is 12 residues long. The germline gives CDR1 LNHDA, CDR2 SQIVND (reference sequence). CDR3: CASTRMNTEAFF. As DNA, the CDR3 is TGTGCCAGTACGAGGATGAACACTGAAGCTTTCTTT.

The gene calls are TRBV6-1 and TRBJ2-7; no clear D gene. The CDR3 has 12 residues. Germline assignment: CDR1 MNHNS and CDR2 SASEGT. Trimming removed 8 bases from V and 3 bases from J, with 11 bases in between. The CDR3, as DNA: TGTGCCAGCGACGCAGGTCTCTACGAGCAGTACTTC. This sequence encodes CASDAGLYEQYF.

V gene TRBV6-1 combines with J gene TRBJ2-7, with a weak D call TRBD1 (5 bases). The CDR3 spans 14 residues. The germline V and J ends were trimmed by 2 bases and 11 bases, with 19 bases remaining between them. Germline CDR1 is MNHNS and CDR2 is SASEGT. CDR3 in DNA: TGTGCCAGCAGTGAAAATGGGATGGGGCGGAGAAAGTACTTC. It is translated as CASSENGMGRRKYF.

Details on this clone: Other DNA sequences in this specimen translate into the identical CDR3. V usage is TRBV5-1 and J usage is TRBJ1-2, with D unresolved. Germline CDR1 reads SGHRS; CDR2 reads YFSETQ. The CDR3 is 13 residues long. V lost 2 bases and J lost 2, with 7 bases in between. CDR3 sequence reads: CASSLPGNYGYTF. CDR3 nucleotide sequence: TGCGCCAGCAGCTTACCGGGAAACTATGGCTACACCTTC.

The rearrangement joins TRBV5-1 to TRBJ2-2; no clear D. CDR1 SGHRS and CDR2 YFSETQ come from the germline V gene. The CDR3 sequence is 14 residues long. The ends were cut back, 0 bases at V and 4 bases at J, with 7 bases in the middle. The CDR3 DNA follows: TGCGCCAGCAGCTTGGAGGCGGCCACCGGGGAGCTGTTTTTT. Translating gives CASSLEAATGELFF.

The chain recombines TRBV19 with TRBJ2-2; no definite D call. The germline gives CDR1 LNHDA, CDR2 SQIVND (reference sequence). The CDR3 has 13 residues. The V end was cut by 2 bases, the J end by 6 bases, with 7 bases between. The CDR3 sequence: CASSIILAGELFF. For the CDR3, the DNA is TGTGCCAGTAGTATAATTCTCGCCGGGGAGCTGTTTTTT.

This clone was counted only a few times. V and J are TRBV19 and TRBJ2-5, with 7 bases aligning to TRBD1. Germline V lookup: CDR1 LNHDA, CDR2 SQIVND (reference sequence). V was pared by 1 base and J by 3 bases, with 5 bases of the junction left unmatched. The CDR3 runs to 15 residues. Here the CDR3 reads CASSIAVGTEETQYF. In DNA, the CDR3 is TGTGCCAGTAGTATAGCCGTGGGGACAGAAGAGACCCAGTACTTC.

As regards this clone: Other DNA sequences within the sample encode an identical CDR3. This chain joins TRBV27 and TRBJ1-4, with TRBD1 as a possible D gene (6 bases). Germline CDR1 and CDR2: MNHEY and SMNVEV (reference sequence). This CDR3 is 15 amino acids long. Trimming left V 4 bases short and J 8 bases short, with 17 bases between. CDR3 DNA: TGTGCCAGCAGTTCTAACAGGGAACGAAAAGAAAAACTGTTTTTT. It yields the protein CASSSNRERKEKLFF.

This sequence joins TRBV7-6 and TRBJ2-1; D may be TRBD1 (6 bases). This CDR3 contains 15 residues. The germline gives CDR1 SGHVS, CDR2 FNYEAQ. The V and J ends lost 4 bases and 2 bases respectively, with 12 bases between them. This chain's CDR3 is CASSWKDSTYNEQFF. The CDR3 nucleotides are TGTGCCAGCAGCTGGAAGGACAGCACCTACAATGAGCAGTTCTTC.

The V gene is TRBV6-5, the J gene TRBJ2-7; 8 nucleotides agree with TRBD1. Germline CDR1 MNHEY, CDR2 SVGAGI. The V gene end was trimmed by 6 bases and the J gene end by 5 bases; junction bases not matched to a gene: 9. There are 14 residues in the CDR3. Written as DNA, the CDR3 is TGTGCCAGCAGCCCGACAGGGGCTGGAGACGAGCAGTACTTC. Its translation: CASSPTGAGDEQYF.

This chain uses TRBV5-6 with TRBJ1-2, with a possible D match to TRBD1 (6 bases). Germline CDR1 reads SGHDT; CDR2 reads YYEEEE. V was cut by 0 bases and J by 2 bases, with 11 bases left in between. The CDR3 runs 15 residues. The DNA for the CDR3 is TGTGCCAGCAGCTTGGGGGCCGGACAGAACTATGGCTACACCTTC. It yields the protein CASSLGAGQNYGYTF.

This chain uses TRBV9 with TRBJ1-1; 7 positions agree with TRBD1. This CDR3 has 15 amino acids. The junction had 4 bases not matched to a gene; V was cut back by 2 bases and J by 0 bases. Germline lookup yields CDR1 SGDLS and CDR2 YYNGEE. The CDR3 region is CASSVNRGMNTEAFF. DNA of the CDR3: TGTGCCAGCAGCGTCAACAGGGGCATGAACACTGAAGCTTTCTTT.